The source of this T cell receptor (beta chain) is a study of human thymus T cells. The CDR3 covers 17 residues. Study observations and caveats: Thymic and blood repertoires seemed to show skewed V and J gene use. The related literature has documented a marked overlap of thymic repertoires among unrelated individuals.

The study used thymus tissue resected during corrective heart surgery. To note about this clone: Its target is not known.

Generated by immunoSEQ multiplex PCR, the TCRdb table keeps only in-frame clones and is missing some. The sample includes tens of thousands of clones, around 95% of them seen just once. Input material: thymus tissue. This receptor was taken from a girl in the first two years of life with a congenital heart defect but otherwise immunologically healthy. The chain combines TRBV21-1 with TRBJ2-7; whether TRBD1, the table's D call, matches the DNA was not checked. TRBV21-1 is a pseudogene locus. The CDR3 spells CASSKVPDRGPYYEQYF. The CDR3 nucleotides read TGTGCCAGCAGCAAAGTACCCGACAGGGGGCCATACTACGAGCAGTACTTC.